The rows below give T cell receptor beta chains drawn from one sample of a study of cytomegalovirus exposure and HLA in healthy donors. Generated by immunoSEQ multiplex PCR, the TCRdb table keeps only in-frame clones and is missing some. The sample consists of about 120,000 clones, roughly 88% of them appearing once. Sequencing used PBMCs. The receptors here all came from a woman aged 18-30 years in good health and CMV-seropositive. Both conserved end residues are part of each CDR3. The D gene is left open where the match is weak. Clone size is shown for a subset of rows, as once, few, many or a class of expanded clone.

J: TRBJ2-7; D: TRBD1; V: TRBV5-1; size: NA; CDR3: CASSYRTGDEQYF; DNA: TGCGCCAGCAGTTACAGGACAGGGGACGAGCAGTACTTC
J: TRBJ2-3; D: NA; V: TRBV12-5; size: NA; CDR3: CASGLGFRADTQYF; DNA: TGTGCTAGTGGTTTGGGATTCAGGGCCGATACGCAGTATTTT
J: TRBJ2-1; D: TRBD1; V: TRBV27; size: NA; CDR3: CASTHGGQGNEQFF; DNA: TGTGCCAGCACACATGGGGGACAGGGAAATGAGCAGTTCTTC
J: TRBJ2-3; D: NA; V: TRBV11-2; size: NA; CDR3: CASSFLTGVTDTQYF; DNA: TGTGCCAGCAGCTTTTTAACGGGGGTTACAGATACGCAGTATTTT
J: TRBJ2-7; D: TRBD2; V: TRBV6-1; size: NA; CDR3: CASTRLAGEYEQYF; DNA: TGTGCCAGCACCAGACTAGCGGGAGAGTACGAGCAGTACTTC
J: TRBJ2-7; D: TRBD2; V: TRBV6-6; size: NA; CDR3: CASSLASGSTRYEQYF; DNA: TGTGCCAGCAGTTTGGCTAGCGGGAGTACCAGGTACGAGCAGTACTTC
J: TRBJ1-2; D: TRBD1; V: TRBV19; size: once; CDR3: CASRMAIGTARNYGYTF; DNA: TGTGCCAGTAGGATGGCTATCGGGACAGCTAGAAACTATGGCTACACCTTC
J: TRBJ1-1; D: NA; V: TRBV5-1; size: NA; CDR3: CASSLRGGDTEAFF; DNA: TGCGCCAGCAGCTTGCGGGGGGGAGACACTGAAGCTTTCTTT
J: TRBJ2-4; D: NA; V: TRBV4-3; size: NA; CDR3: CASSQSNRGVNIQYF; DNA: TGCGCCAGCAGCCAGTCCAACCGGGGAGTAAACATTCAGTACTTC
J: TRBJ2-3; D: TRBD2; V: TRBV7-9; size: NA; CDR3: CASSLLSGRGDTQYF; DNA: TGTGCCAGCAGCTTATTGAGCGGGAGGGGAGATACGCAGTATTTT
J: TRBJ1-6; D: NA; V: TRBV6-5; size: few; CDR3: CASSLQGLNSPLHF; DNA: TGTGCCAGCAGTCTCCAGGGGCTAAATTCACCCCTCCACTTT
J: TRBJ2-2; D: TRBD2; V: TRBV29-1; size: NA; CDR3: CSVDGGWTGELFF; DNA: TGCAGCGTTGACGGGGGGTGGACCGGGGAGCTGTTTTTT
J: TRBJ1-1; D: NA; V: TRBV28; size: NA; CDR3: CASSPNREAFF; DNA: TGTGCCAGCAGCCCGAATAGAGAAGCTTTCTTT
J: TRBJ2-3; D: NA; V: TRBV6-5; size: NA; CDR3: CASSYGQPGQQDTQYF; DNA: TGTGCCAGCAGTTACGGACAGCCAGGGCAACAAGATACGCAGTATTTT